Sequencing of this T cell receptor beta chain was carried out in a study of blood T cell repertoires in COVID-19. Profiled with immunoSEQ multiplex PCR; TCRdb holds only in-frame clones, not every one. The data contain roughly 250,000 clones, around four fifths of them seen just once; the ten biggest clones take up roughly 4.7%. The TCR sequence derives from a woman in her 70s with acute or convalescent COVID-19. Sequenced sample: peripheral blood.

Here the CDR3 DNA reads TGCGCCAGCAGCCAAGAGGGCGGCAGGGTGGCGACCCAGTACTTC. The encoded protein is CASSQEGGRVATQYF. The chain links TRBV4-3 to TRBJ2-5; D possibly corresponds to TRBD1 (5 bases). The V end was cut by 0 bases, the J end by 7 bases, with 15 bases between. The CDR3 covers 15 residues. The V gene's germline CDR1 is LGHNA and CDR2 YSLEER.